These 28 T cell receptor beta chains share one sample of origin, sequenced in a study of blood T cell repertoires in COVID-19. Clones were read by immunoSEQ multiplex PCR, and TCRdb kept only the in-frame ones, dropping some. The data show 180,000 or so clones, with approximately 86% seen just once and around 8.3% held by the top ten. The sample comprised peripheral blood. The receptors were sampled from a man in his sixties with acute or convalescent COVID-19.

The J gene is TRBJ2-7, the V gene TRBV7-8, with 8 bases aligning to TRBD1. CDR1 is SGHVS and CDR2 is FQNEAQ in the germline V gene. The trim removed 1 base at V and 6 bases at J, leaving 17 bases unmatched. This CDR3 region has 18 residues. This CDR3 reads CASSLGVTGARGRPEQYF. CDR3 nucleotides: TGTGCCAGCAGCTTAGGGGTGACAGGGGCCCGAGGACGCCCCGAGCAGTACTTC. Full variable domain (outside the CDR3, taken from reference TRBV7-8 and TRBJ2-7): GAGVSQSPRYKVAKRGQDVALRCDPISGHVSLFWYQQALGQGPEFLTYFQNEAQLDKSGLPSDRFFAERPEGSVSTLKIQRTQQEDSAVYLCASSLGVTGARGRPEQYFGPGTRLTVT.

This clone was observed a single time. CDR3 sequence reads: CASSIIIGGYEQYF. The CDR3 DNA sequence: TGTGCCAGTAGCATTATTATCGGGGGATACGAGCAGTACTTC. The chain joins TRBV19 to TRBJ2-7; possible D gene TRBD2, 6 bases. Germline values: CDR1 LNHDA, CDR2 SQIVND (reference sequence). Trimming cost V 6 bases and J 4 bases, with 16 bases left between them. This CDR3 is 14 amino acids long.

The chain joins TRBV20-1 to TRBJ2-3, with D unclear. In germline, CDR1 is DFQATT, CDR2 SNEGSKA (reference sequence). The CDR3 totals 11 residues. Trimming pared 6 bases from V and 5 bases from J, leaving 9 bases between. The CDR3 coding sequence is TGCAGTGCGGAAGGCGGAGATACGCAGTATTTT. Translating gives CSAEGGDTQYF.

The genes are TRBV18 and TRBJ2-2; tentatively, D is TRBD1 (6 bases). This CDR3 has 15 amino acids. CDR1 and CDR2 from the germline V gene are KGHSH and LQKENI. Trimming removed 6 bases at V and 1 base at J, with 12 bases between. CDR3 amino acids: CASSLDRRNTGELFF. CDR3 coding DNA: TGTGCCAGCTCCCTGGACAGAAGGAACACCGGGGAGCTGTTTTTT.

The chain joins TRBV5-4 to TRBJ2-3, with 10 positions matching TRBD2. The germline V gene has CDR1 SGHNT and CDR2 YYREEE (reference sequence). After removal of 0 bases from V and 1 base from J, the junction contained 5 bases not matched to a gene. CDR3 length: 17 amino acids. This CDR3 is CASSLAAGTSGTDTQYF. CDR3 in DNA: TGTGCCAGCAGCTTGGCGGCCGGGACTAGCGGCACAGATACGCAGTATTTT.

In this sample, this clone turned up a few times. The rearrangement joins TRBV29-1 to TRBJ1-2, with D possibly TRBD1 on 5 matching bases. The germline V and J ends were trimmed by 2 bases and 7 bases, with 23 bases remaining between them. Germline CDR1 reads SQVTM; CDR2 reads ANQGSEA. The CDR3 extends over 16 amino acids. The CDR3 DNA follows: TGCAGCGTTGAACCTTGGGCGACAGCCTCCAAGATTGGCTACACCTTC. It translates to CSVEPWATASKIGYTF.

This chain connects TRBV11-2 to TRBJ2-1, with no clear D. V was trimmed by 4 bases and J by 0 bases, leaving 10 bases between them. Per the germline V gene, CDR1 is SGHAT and CDR2 is FQNNGV. CDR3 length: 15 amino acids. CDR3: CASSSLQRSYNEQFF. The CDR3 DNA is TGTGCCAGCAGCTCTCTCCAGCGCTCCTACAATGAGCAGTTCTTC.

The chain is built from TRBV2 and TRBJ2-7; D possibly corresponds to TRBD2 (6 bases). The germline CDR1 and CDR2 sequences are SNHLY and FYNNEI. The CDR3 extends over 15 amino acids. V dropped 10 bases and J dropped 5 bases, with 24 bases sitting between them. In nucleotides, the CDR3 is TGTGCCACCTCCCTGAGTGGAGGGAAGGAACACGAGCAGTACTTC. This codes for CATSLSGGKEHEQYF.

V usage is TRBV3-1 (or the pseudogene TRBV3-2) and J usage is TRBJ2-2; possible D gene TRBD2, 5 bases. Between the trimmed V and J ends, which lost 2 bases and 6 bases, there was a span of 10 bases. The CDR3 is 14 residues long. Germline CDR1 LGHDT, CDR2 YNNKEL (reference sequence). CDR3 sequence: CASSQLSGPGELFF. The DNA of the CDR3 is TGTGCCAGCAGCCAACTAAGCGGACCCGGGGAGCTGTTTTTT.

The V call is TRBV5-1, the J call TRBJ1-5; 8 nucleotides align to TRBD1. J was trimmed by 5 bases and V by 4 bases; bases with no gene match: 8. Germline V gene lookup returns CDR1 SGHRS and CDR2 YFSETQ. The CDR3 length is 15 residues. The CDR3 here is CASSHDGQGDQPQHF. The DNA for the CDR3 is TGCGCCAGCAGCCACGATGGACAGGGAGATCAGCCCCAGCATTTT.

The CDR3: CSAKEGGRYGYTF. CDR3 nucleotides: TGCAGCGCAAAGGAGGGGGGGAGGTATGGCTACACCTTC. V is TRBV29-1 and J is TRBJ1-2; maybe TRBD1 (6 bases). The ends were cut back, 7 bases at V and 5 bases at J, with 17 bases in the middle. Germline V lookup: CDR1 SQVTM, CDR2 ANQGSEA. This CDR3 is 13 amino acids long.

The V and J genes are TRBV30 and TRBJ2-7, with 12 bases lining up with TRBD1. The CDR3 is 14 amino acids. V trimming: 5 bases; J trimming: 5 bases; junction bases outside the gene matches: 7. CDR1 and CDR2 from the germline V gene are GTSNPN and SVGIG (reference sequence). This CDR3 is CAWGAGQGAHEQYF. CDR3 DNA sequence: TGTGCCTGGGGGGCGGGACAGGGGGCGCACGAGCAGTACTTC.

The chain uses TRBV5-1 and TRBJ1-1; perhaps TRBD1 as D (5 bases). CDR1 and CDR2 (germline): SGHRS, YFSETQ. The CDR3 has 15 amino acids. V shed 4 bases and J shed 2 bases, with 15 bases lying between them. The CDR3 spells CASSAGTAGNTEAFF. CDR3 DNA sequence: TGCGCCAGCAGCGCGGGGACGGCGGGAAACACTGAAGCTTTCTTT.

The genes are TRBV7-2 and TRBJ2-2, with 14 bases matching TRBD2. The germline CDR1 and CDR2 sequences are SGHTA and FQGNSA. V lost 5 bases, J lost 5 bases, and 13 bases stayed unmatched. CDR3 length equals 19 residues. The chain's CDR3 is CASSNPIRTSGRPTGELFF. In nucleotides, the CDR3 is TGTGCCAGCAGCAACCCAATCCGGACTAGCGGGAGGCCGACCGGGGAGCTGTTTTTT.

This clone occurred a few times. Other DNA sequences of this sample code for an identical CDR3. The gene calls are TRBV28 and TRBJ2-7; maybe TRBD2 (7 bases). The CDR3 sequence is 14 residues long. Per the germline V gene, CDR1 is MDHEN and CDR2 is SYDVKM. Between the trimmed V and J ends, which lost 3 bases and 4 bases, there was a span of 13 bases. CDR3 in amino acids: CASSLWGGSYEQYF. DNA for the CDR3: TGTGCCAGCAGTTTGTGGGGGGGCTCGTACGAGCAGTACTTC.

The rearrangement uses TRBV19 and TRBJ2-2; D remains unclear. The CDR3 sequence is 13 residues long. Deletions cut 3 bases from V and 6 bases from J, with 8 bases between. Per germline, CDR1 LNHDA and CDR2 SQIVND (reference sequence). The CDR3 DNA follows: TGTGCCAGTAGTATGGTACGGGCCGGGGAGCTGTTTTTT. Translation: CASSMVRAGELFF.

V usage is TRBV29-1 and J usage is TRBJ1-2, with TRBD1 as a possible D gene (5 bases). Trimming pared 4 bases from V and 6 bases from J, leaving 18 bases between. This CDR3 is built from 14 residues. The germline gives CDR1 SQVTM, CDR2 ANQGSEA. CDR3 region: CSVGGGRGGNGYTF. For the CDR3, the DNA is TGCAGCGTTGGTGGGGGTCGCGGGGGAAATGGCTACACCTTC.

V gene TRBV7-2 combines with J gene TRBJ1-2; 7 bases match TRBD1. The J segment lost 4 bases and the V segment lost 1 base, leaving 9 bases of the junction unmatched. Germline V gene data show CDR1 as SGHTA and CDR2 as FQGNSA. The CDR3 is 16 residues long. The CDR3 loop is CASSLERTGRSYGYTF. The CDR3 DNA reads as TGTGCCAGCAGCTTAGAAAGGACAGGCAGGAGCTATGGCTACACCTTC.

V and J are TRBV19 and TRBJ2-2; 9 bases match TRBD2. The V gene's germline CDR1 is LNHDA and CDR2 SQIVND (reference sequence). Losses at the gene ends were 7 bases for V and 5 bases for J; bases not matched to a gene: 5. This CDR3 is built from 14 residues. CDR3 sequence: CASMSGRSTGELFF. CDR3 DNA sequence: TGTGCCAGTATGAGCGGGAGGTCGACCGGGGAGCTGTTTTTT.

The genes are TRBV19 and TRBJ2-7; tentative D call: TRBD2 (5 bases). V gave up 5 bases and J gave up 7 bases, with 21 bases separating them. CDR1 LNHDA and CDR2 SQIVND come from the germline V gene (reference sequence). This CDR3 contains 15 residues. Here the CDR3 DNA reads TGTGCCAGTAGTGTCCCGGGCCGGGGAAGAGAGGAGCAGTACTTC. It codes for CASSVPGRGREEQYF. The full variable domain, with the rest looked up from reference TRBV19 and TRBJ2-7, is DGGITQSPKYLFRKEGQNVTLSCEQNLNHDAMYWYRQDPGQGLRLIYYSQIVNDFQKGDIAEGYSVSREKKESFPLTVTSAQKNPTAFYLCASSVPGRGREEQYFGPGTRLTVT.

The rearrangement joins TRBV13 to TRBJ1-4, with 12 bases identical to TRBD1. This CDR3 is 16 amino acids long. The germline V gene encodes CDR1 PRHDT and CDR2 FYEKMQ (reference sequence). With V trimmed by 4 bases and J by 3 bases, 3 bases remained unmatched. CDR3: CASSSGQGAANEKLFF. The CDR3, as DNA: TGTGCCAGCAGCTCGGGACAGGGGGCCGCTAATGAAAAACTGTTTTTT.

V usage is TRBV7-3 and J usage is TRBJ2-7; 7 bases match TRBD2. The CDR3 is 13 residues long. In germline, CDR1 is SGHTA, CDR2 FQGTGA. The trim removed 1 base at V and 7 bases at J, leaving 4 bases unmatched. Written as DNA, the CDR3 is TGTGCCAGCAGCTTAATGTCTAGCGGAGAGCAGTACTTC. Amino acid sequence: CASSLMSSGEQYF.

The chain has TRBV7-6 and TRBJ2-1; possibly TRBD2 for D (6 bases). This CDR3 contains 15 residues. V lost 1 base, J lost 7 bases, and 14 bases lay in between. Germline loops: CDR1 SGHVS, CDR2 FNYEAQ. In DNA, the CDR3 is TGTGCCAGCAGCTTAGTTCGGGGGAGATTAAATGAGCAGTTCTTC. It codes for CASSLVRGRLNEQFF. The full variable domain, in which reference TRBV7-6 and TRBJ2-1 provide the parts outside the CDR3, is GAGVSQSPRYKVTKRGQDVALRCDPISGHVSLYWYRQALGQGPEFLTYFNYEAQQDKSGLPNDRFSAERPEGSISTLTIQRTEQRDSAMYRCASSLVRGRLNEQFFGPGTRLTVL.

This clone was counted ten times or more. V is TRBV3-1 (or the pseudogene TRBV3-2) and J is TRBJ1-2, with 7 bases aligning to TRBD1. This CDR3 contains 12 residues. V gave up 4 bases and J gave up 8 bases; unmatched junction bases: 4. The germline CDR1 and CDR2 sequences are LGHDT and YNNKEL (reference sequence). The CDR3 region is CASSPNRGGYTF. DNA for the CDR3: TGTGCCAGCAGCCCGAACAGGGGCGGCTACACCTTC.

V gene TRBV3-1 (or the pseudogene TRBV3-2) combines with J gene TRBJ1-2, with 7 bases fitting TRBD1. This CDR3 comprises 13 residues. Germline V lookup: CDR1 LGHDT, CDR2 YNNKEL (reference sequence). V shed 8 bases and J 6 bases; nucleotides not matched to a gene: 9. In DNA, the CDR3 is TGTGCCAGCCGGCGGCAGGGGGAGAATGGCTACACCTTC. It specifies CASRRQGENGYTF.

The rearrangement joins TRBV2 to TRBJ2-4; 8 positions match TRBD1. The CDR3 has 18 residues. The germline V gene has CDR1 SNHLY and CDR2 FYNNEI. V gave up 6 bases and J gave up 0 bases; unmatched junction bases: 13. CDR3 nucleotide sequence: TGTGCCAGCAGCGAGACCGGACAGGGCCTGATAGCCAAAAACATTCAGTACTTC. As protein: CASSETGQGLIAKNIQYF.

The gene calls are TRBV9 and TRBJ2-3, with 8 bases fitting TRBD2. Germline V CDR1 and CDR2: SGDLS, YYNGEE. This CDR3 comprises 15 residues. V dropped 2 bases and J dropped 2; count of bases not matched to a gene: 4. CDR3 nucleotide sequence: TGTGCCAGCAGCGTGACTAGCGCTACCACAGATACGCAGTATTTT. Protein product: CASSVTSATTDTQYF.

The chain employs TRBV24-1 and TRBJ2-7; D is perhaps TRBD1 (6 bases). Trimming removed 5 bases from V and 0 bases from J, with 19 bases in between. The CDR3 length is 17 residues. Per the germline V gene, CDR1 is KGHDR and CDR2 is SFDVKD. CDR3: CATSGWTASKNSYEQYF. DNA for the CDR3: TGTGCCACCAGTGGGTGGACAGCTTCTAAAAACTCCTACGAGCAGTACTTC.